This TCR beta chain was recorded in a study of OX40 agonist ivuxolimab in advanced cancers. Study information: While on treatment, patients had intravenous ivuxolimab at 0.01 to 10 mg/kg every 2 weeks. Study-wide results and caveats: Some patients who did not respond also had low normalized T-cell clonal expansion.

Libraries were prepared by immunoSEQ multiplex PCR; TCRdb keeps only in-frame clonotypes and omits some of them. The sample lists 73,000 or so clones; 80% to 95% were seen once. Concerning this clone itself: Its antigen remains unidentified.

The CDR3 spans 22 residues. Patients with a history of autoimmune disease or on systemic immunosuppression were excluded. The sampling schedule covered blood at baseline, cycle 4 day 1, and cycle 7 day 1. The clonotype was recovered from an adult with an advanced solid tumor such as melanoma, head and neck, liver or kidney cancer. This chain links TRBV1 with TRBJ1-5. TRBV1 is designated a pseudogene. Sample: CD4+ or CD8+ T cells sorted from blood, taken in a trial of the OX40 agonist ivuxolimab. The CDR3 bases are TGCACCAGCAGCCAAGAAGTTTCGGAACCGTGGAGGGGTTTTTTGGGCAATCAGCCCCAGCATTTT. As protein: CTSSQEVSEPWRGFLGNQPQHF.